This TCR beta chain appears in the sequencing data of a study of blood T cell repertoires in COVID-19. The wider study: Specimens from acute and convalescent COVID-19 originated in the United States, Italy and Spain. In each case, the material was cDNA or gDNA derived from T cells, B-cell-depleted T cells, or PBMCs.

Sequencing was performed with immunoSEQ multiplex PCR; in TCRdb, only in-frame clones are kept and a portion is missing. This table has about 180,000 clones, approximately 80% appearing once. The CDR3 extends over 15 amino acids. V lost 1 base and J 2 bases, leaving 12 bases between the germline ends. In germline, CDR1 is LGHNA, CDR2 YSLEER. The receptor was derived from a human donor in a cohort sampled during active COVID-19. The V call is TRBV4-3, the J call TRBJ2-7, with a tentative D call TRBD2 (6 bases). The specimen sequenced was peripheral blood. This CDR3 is CASSQVAGPTYEQYF. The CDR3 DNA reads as TGCGCCAGCAGCCAAGTGGCGGGGCCTACCTACGAGCAGTACTTC.